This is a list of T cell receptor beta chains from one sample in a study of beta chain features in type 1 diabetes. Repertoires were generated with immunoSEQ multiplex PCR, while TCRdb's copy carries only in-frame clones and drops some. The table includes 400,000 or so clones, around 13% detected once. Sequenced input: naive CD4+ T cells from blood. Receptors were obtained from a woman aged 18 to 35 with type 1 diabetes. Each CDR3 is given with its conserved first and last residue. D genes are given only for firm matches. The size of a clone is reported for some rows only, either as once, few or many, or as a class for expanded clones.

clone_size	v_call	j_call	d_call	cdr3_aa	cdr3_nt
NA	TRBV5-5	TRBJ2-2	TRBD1	CASSLRPTGVDGELFF	TGTGCCAGCAGCTTACGACCGACAGGGGTGGACGGGGAGCTGTTTTTT
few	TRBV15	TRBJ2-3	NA	CATSRDNAGRDTQYF	TGTGCCACCAGCAGAGATAACGCGGGGAGGGATACGCAGTATTTT
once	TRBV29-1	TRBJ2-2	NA	CSVRPGGLGGELFF	TGCAGCGTACGCCCCGGGGGGCTAGGCGGGGAGCTGTTTTTT
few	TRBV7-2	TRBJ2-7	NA	CASSLLGPGEQYF	TGTGCCAGCAGCTTATTGGGGCCTGGGGAGCAGTACTTC
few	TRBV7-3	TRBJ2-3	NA	CASSLGQGDTQYF	TGTGCCAGCAGCTTAGGGCAGGGGGATACGCAGTATTTT
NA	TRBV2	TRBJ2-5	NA	CASSQGLGKETQYF	TGTGCCAGCAGTCAGGGACTGGGGAAAGAGACCCAGTACTTC
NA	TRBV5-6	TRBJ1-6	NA	CASSLGGTLPSNSPLHF	TGTGCCAGCAGCTTGGGGGGGACTCTCCCGAGTAATTCACCCCTCCACTTT
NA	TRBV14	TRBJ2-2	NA	CASSPYPGELFF	TGTGCCAGCAGCCCCTACCCCGGGGAGCTGTTTTTT
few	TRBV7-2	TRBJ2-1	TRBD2	CASSLGSGGPSYEQFF	TGTGCCAGCAGCTTAGGGTCGGGAGGGCCCTCTTATGAGCAGTTCTTC
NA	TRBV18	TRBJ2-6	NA	CASSPPRAGANVLTF	TGTGCCAGCTCACCACCCCGGGCTGGGGCCAACGTCCTGACTTTC
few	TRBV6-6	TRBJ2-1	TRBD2	CATGAGARYNEQFF	TGTGCCACCGGAGCGGGAGCCCGTTACAATGAGCAGTTCTTC
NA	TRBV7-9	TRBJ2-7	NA	CASSNGQHGYEQYF	TGTGCCAGCAGTAATGGACAACATGGCTACGAGCAGTACTTC
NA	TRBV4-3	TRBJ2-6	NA	CASSQVSVSGANVLTF	TGCGCCAGCAGCCAAGTGTCGGTCTCTGGGGCCAACGTCCTGACTTTC
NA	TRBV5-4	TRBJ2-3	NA	CASSVDRRADTQYF	TGTGCCAGCAGCGTGGACCGTCGGGCAGATACGCAGTATTTT
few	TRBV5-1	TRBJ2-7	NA	CASRKGRGEANYEQYF	TGCGCCAGCAGAAAGGGCCGAGGGGAGGCAAACTACGAGCAGTACTTC
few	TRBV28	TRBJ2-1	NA	CASSLSSYNEQFF	TGTGCCAGCAGTCTTAGCTCCTACAATGAGCAGTTCTTC
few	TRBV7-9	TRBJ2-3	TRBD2	CASSLRTSGTSDTQYF	TGTGCCAGCAGCCTCCGGACTAGCGGGACCTCAGATACGCAGTATTTT
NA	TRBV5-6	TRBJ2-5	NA	CASSPHGLQETQYF	TGTGCCAGCAGCCCGCATGGCCTCCAAGAGACCCAGTACTTC
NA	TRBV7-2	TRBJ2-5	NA	CAIQAAGRETQYF	TGTGCCATCCAGGCGGCGGGCAGGGAGACCCAGTACTTC
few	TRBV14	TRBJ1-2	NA	CASSPDSHGYTF	TGTGCCAGCAGCCCTGACAGCCATGGCTACACCTTC
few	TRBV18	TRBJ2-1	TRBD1	CASSPRLQGGDEQFF	TGTGCCAGCTCTCCAAGACTCCAAGGGGGCGATGAGCAGTTCTTC
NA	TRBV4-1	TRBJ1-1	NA	CASSRSGNEAFF	TGCGCCAGCAGCCGGTCGGGGAACGAAGCTTTCTTT
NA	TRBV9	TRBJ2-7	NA	CASSATGFEQYF	TGTGCCAGCAGCGCTACAGGGTTCGAGCAGTACTTC
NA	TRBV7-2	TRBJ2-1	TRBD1	CASSLGTGNNEQFF	TGTGCCAGCAGCTTAGGGACAGGGAACAATGAGCAGTTCTTC
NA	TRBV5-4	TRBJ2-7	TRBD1	CASSSAGTGIGKEQYF	TGTGCCAGCAGCTCCGCCGGGACAGGGATAGGTAAAGAGCAGTACTTC
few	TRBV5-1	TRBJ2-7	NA	CASSERLQAFYEQYF	TGCGCCAGCAGTGAGAGGTTACAAGCCTTCTACGAGCAGTACTTC
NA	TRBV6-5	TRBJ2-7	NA	CASSNSPYEQYF	TGTGCCAGCAGTAACAGTCCCTACGAGCAGTACTTC
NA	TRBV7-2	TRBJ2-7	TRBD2	CASSLEAGGNYEQYF	TGTGCCAGCAGCTTAGAGGCGGGAGGGAACTACGAGCAGTACTTC
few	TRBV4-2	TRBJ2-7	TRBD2	CASSPSGLAGGFSSYEQYF	TGTGCCAGCAGCCCCTCCGGACTAGCGGGAGGTTTTTCCTCCTACGAGCAGTACTTC
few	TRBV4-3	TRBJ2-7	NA	CASSQDKRYEQYF	TGCGCCAGCAGCCAAGATAAGCGATACGAGCAGTACTTC
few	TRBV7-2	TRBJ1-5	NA	CASSRNSGDQPQHF	TGTGCCAGCAGCCGTAATTCAGGGGATCAGCCCCAGCATTTT
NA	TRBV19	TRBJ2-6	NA	CASNWEPSGANVLTF	TGTGCCAGTAACTGGGAGCCGTCTGGGGCCAACGTCCTGACTTTC
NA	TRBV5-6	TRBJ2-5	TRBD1	CASSLWDRGGETQYF	TGTGCCAGCAGCTTGTGGGACAGGGGAGGGGAGACCCAGTACTTC
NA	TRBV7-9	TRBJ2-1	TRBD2	CASSPYLTSDGEQFF	TGTGCCAGCAGCCCTTACTTGACTAGCGACGGTGAGCAGTTCTTC
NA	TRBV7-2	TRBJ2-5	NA	CASSLNYNWGRTGETQYF	TGTGCCAGCAGCTTAAATTATAACTGGGGCAGAACAGGAGAGACCCAGTACTTC
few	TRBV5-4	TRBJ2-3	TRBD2	CASSLYGVGLAGDTQYF	TGTGCCAGCAGCTTGTATGGGGTTGGGCTAGCGGGGGATACGCAGTATTTT
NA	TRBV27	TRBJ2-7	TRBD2	CASSGGRASYEQYF	TGTGCCAGCAGTGGGGGGAGGGCCTCCTACGAGCAGTACTTC
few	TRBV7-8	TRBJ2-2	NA	CASTQQGSHTGELFF	TGTGCCAGCACCCAACAGGGTTCCCACACCGGGGAGCTGTTTTTT
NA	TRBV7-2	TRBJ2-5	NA	CASSPRRTQETQYF	TGTGCCAGCAGTCCTAGGAGAACCCAAGAGACCCAGTACTTC
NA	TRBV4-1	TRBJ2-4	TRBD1	CASSQAGTGNTLAKNIQYF	TGCGCCAGCAGCCAGGCCGGGACAGGGAATACATTAGCCAAAAACATTCAGTACTTC
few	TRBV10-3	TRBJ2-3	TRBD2	CATKQTSGSQDTQYF	TGTGCCACCAAACAGACTAGCGGGAGTCAAGATACGCAGTATTTT
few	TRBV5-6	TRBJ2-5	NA	CASPDIQETQYF	TGTGCCAGCCCAGACATTCAAGAGACCCAGTACTTC